Listed here are 28 T cell receptor beta chains from one sample, sequenced in a study of response to subunit inactivated influenza vaccine. Each CDR3 protein gets one entry after TCRdb re-called the RT-PCR reads with MiXCR. The sample lists 500,000 or so distinct CDR3 sequences, approximately 15% occurring once. The specimen was CD4+ T cells sorted from PBMCs, collected around 25 months after vaccination. The receptors originated from a man between 50 and 70 years old who received an inactivated influenza vaccine.

This clonotype occurred a few times. The rearrangement uses TRBV28 and TRBJ1-4, with unresolved D. V dropped 3 bases and J dropped 4 bases, with 9 bases sitting between them. This CDR3 has 14 amino acids. Germline CDR1 and CDR2: MDHEN and SYDVKM. The DNA of the CDR3 is TGTGCCAGCAGTTTCCCGGGTCTTAATGAAAAACTGTTTTTT. It yields the protein CASSFPGLNEKLFF.

This chain joins TRBV10-1 and TRBJ1-6; D not certain. Trimming shortened V by 4 bases and J by 8 bases, and 12 bases separated the two germline ends. Looked up from germline, CDR1 is WNHNN and CDR2 is SYGVQD (reference sequence). This CDR3 comprises 14 residues. DNA for the CDR3: TGCGCCAGCAGTGCTGGTAGTGGCTATTCACCCCTCCACTTT. Its protein product is CASSAGSGYSPLHF.

This clonotype was observed a few times. The chain joins TRBV29-1 to TRBJ2-7; TRBD2 agrees at 9 bases. CDR1 is SQVTM, CDR2 ANQGSEA, per germline. The CDR3 runs 14 residues. J lost 1 base, V lost 1 base, and 2 bases had no gene match. CDR3 loop: CSVEGLAGSYEQYF. The DNA of the CDR3 is TGCAGCGTTGAAGGGCTAGCGGGGTCCTACGAGCAGTACTTC.

CDR3 sequence: CASSPRLAGVSHEQFF. DNA of the CDR3: TGTGCCAGCAGCCCACGACTAGCGGGAGTTTCGCATGAGCAGTTCTTC. The V gene is TRBV11-2, the J gene TRBJ2-1; 12 nucleotides agree with TRBD2. The J segment lost 8 bases and the V segment lost 5 bases, leaving 10 bases of the junction unmatched. The CDR3 spans 16 residues. Germline-derived CDR1 and CDR2 are SGHAT and FQNNGV.

In its sample, this clonotype was seen a few times. CDR3 DNA sequence: TGTGCCAGCAGTTTACAGGGTGGATCGGCCCGCTACACCTTC. This translates into CASSLQGGSARYTF. This chain links TRBV2 with TRBJ1-2, with D possibly being TRBD1 (6 bases). The CDR3 is 14 residues long. The V and J ends lost 5 bases and 9 bases respectively, with 19 bases between them. The germline V gene encodes CDR1 SNHLY and CDR2 FYNNEI.

This clonotype was counted ten times or more. This chain connects TRBV2 to TRBJ2-4; D is undetermined. The CDR3 has 16 residues. V was clipped by 0 bases and J by 0 bases, with 9 bases between them. Germline lookup yields CDR1 SNHLY and CDR2 FYNNEI. The CDR3, as DNA: TGTGCCAGCAGTGAAGCCAACTACCTAGCCAAAAACATTCAGTACTTC. It specifies CASSEANYLAKNIQYF.

V is TRBV20-1 and J is TRBJ2-7; 11 nucleotides align to TRBD2. CDR3 length: 15 amino acids. V shed 0 bases and J 0 bases; nucleotides not matched to a gene: 1. Germline V lookup: CDR1 DFQATT, CDR2 SNEGSKA (reference sequence). CDR3 sequence (DNA): TGCAGTGCTAGAGATAGCGGGAGGGCCTCCTACGAGCAGTACTTC. This sequence encodes CSARDSGRASYEQYF.

The genes are TRBV7-9 and TRBJ2-2, with D tentatively TRBD1 (6 bases). Germline CDR1 reads SEHNR; CDR2 reads FQNEAQ (reference sequence). This CDR3 region has 15 residues. Trimming pared 3 bases from V and 3 bases from J, leaving 11 bases between. Here the CDR3 reads CASSFSGTYTGELFF. The CDR3 DNA follows: TGTGCCAGCAGCTTTTCCGGGACATACACCGGGGAGCTGTTTTTT.

This clonotype was seen a few times. The chain uses TRBV6-4 and TRBJ2-3; unclear D gene. This CDR3 region has 10 residues. The germline V gene encodes CDR1 MRHNA and CDR2 SNTAGT. V shed 10 bases and J shed 5 bases, with 7 bases lying between them. In DNA form, the CDR3 reads TGTGCCATCCCCAAAGATACGCAGTATTTT. Translated, it gives CAIPKDTQYF.

As to this clonotype: Possible read error: a much larger clone is one base away. The chain links TRBV5-1 to TRBJ2-4, with 8 bases fitting TRBD2. The germline V gene encodes CDR1 SGHRS and CDR2 YFSETQ. This CDR3 spans 17 amino acids. V shed 4 bases and J 0 bases; nucleotides not matched to a gene: 9. DNA for the CDR3: TGCGCCAGCAGCCCTCTACTTGCGGGGGGAGCCAAAAACATTCAGTACTTC. The encoded protein is CASSPLLAGGAKNIQYF.

Only one count was recorded for this clonotype. The CDR3 loop is CATSEGTHTGQETQYF. CDR3 nucleotides: TGTGCCACCAGTGAGGGGACGCATACTGGGCAAGAGACCCAGTACTTC. The chain couples TRBV24-1 to TRBJ2-5; the D call may be TRBD1 or TRBD2 (5 bases each). CDR3 length: 16 amino acids. Per germline, CDR1 KGHDR and CDR2 SFDVKD. Trimming took off 4 bases at V and 2 bases at J, with 16 bases between the two ends.

This clonotype was seen more than once but under ten times. The chain links TRBV3-1 to TRBJ2-7, with TRBD1 identical over 9 bases. Trimming at V came to 4 bases and at J to 3 bases, leaving 7 bases not matched to a gene. Per germline, CDR1 LGHDT and CDR2 YNNKEL (reference sequence). The CDR3 spans 15 residues. The CDR3 DNA reads TGTGCCAGCAGCCCTGACAGGGGGTTCGTCTACGAGCAGTACTTC. It translates to CASSPDRGFVYEQYF.

This clonotype was seen a handful of times. This chain connects TRBV20-1 to TRBJ2-1, with D possibly matching TRBD2 (6 bases). Germline V gene sequence: CDR1 DFQATT, CDR2 SNEGSKA (reference sequence). CDR3 size: 15 residues. V was pared by 1 base and J by 7 bases, with 17 bases between. The chain's CDR3 is CSARGRVGLKNEQFF. The CDR3 region has the DNA TGCAGTGCTAGAGGGAGGGTAGGACTGAAGAATGAGCAGTTCTTC.

V usage is TRBV7-9 and J usage is TRBJ1-1; D is uncertain. Trimming cost V 5 bases and J 4 bases, with 17 bases left between them. CDR1 is SEHNR, CDR2 FQNEAQ, per germline (reference sequence). This CDR3 has 15 amino acids. CDR3 in DNA: TGTGCCAGCAGCGAAAGGGTCTCACGGAGCACTGAAGCTTTCTTT. Encoded protein: CASSERVSRSTEAFF.

The chain links TRBV21-1 to TRBJ2-1; the table gives TRBD2 as D, unverified against the DNA. TRBV21-1 is a listed pseudogene. The CDR3 extends over 13 amino acids. The CDR3 region is CASALTLGSRQFF. CDR3 sequence (DNA): TGTGCCAGCGCTCTGACCCTCGGGTCGCGGCAGTTCTTC.

This clonotype was found a few times. The chain employs TRBV3-1 and TRBJ2-2; no firm D call. The CDR3 length is 13 residues. The germline V and J ends were trimmed by 4 bases and 4 bases, with 7 bases remaining between them. Germline CDR1 is LGHDT and CDR2 is YNNKEL (reference sequence). CDR3 amino acids: CASSLRVTGELFF. For the CDR3, the DNA is TGTGCCAGCAGCCTTAGGGTCACCGGGGAGCTGTTTTTT.

This clonotype was counted at least ten times. Here the CDR3 reads CASSPSGRMNTGELFF. CDR3 coding DNA: TGCGCCAGCAGCCCATCGGGACGGATGAACACCGGGGAGCTGTTTTTT. The chain carries TRBV5-1 and TRBJ2-2, with D possibly called TRBD1 or TRBD2 (5 bases each). V lost 4 bases and J 1 base, leaving 14 bases between the germline ends. The CDR3 is made up of 16 amino acids. Germline CDR1 and CDR2: SGHRS and YFSETQ.

This clonotype was recorded a few times. This chain joins TRBV5-1 and TRBJ2-2, with no clear D. CDR3 length equals 15 residues. Germline-derived CDR1 and CDR2 are SGHRS and YFSETQ. Trimming took 0 bases from V and 5 from J, leaving 11 bases between them. CDR3 bases: TGCGCCAGCAGCTTGGAAGGACGAAGTACCGGGGAGCTGTTTTTT. It is translated as CASSLEGRSTGELFF.

The rearrangement joins TRBV29-1 to TRBJ2-2; D gene uncertain. Germline assignment: CDR1 SQVTM and CDR2 ANQGSEA. V was trimmed by 5 bases and J by 6 bases, leaving 4 bases between them. The CDR3 is 10 residues long. The CDR3 DNA follows: TGCAGCGTTCTAGCCGGGGAGCTGTTTTTT. Its protein is CSVLAGELFF.

This clonotype was detected ten times or more. The rearrangement links TRBV12-3 or TRBV12-4 to TRBJ2-1; tentatively, D is TRBD1 or TRBD2 (7 bases each). V gave up 5 bases and J gave up 8 bases, with 10 bases separating them. The CDR3 consists of 12 residues. CDR3 nucleotide sequence: TGTGCCAGCAGTCAGGGGGGGGATGAGCAGTTCTTC. It specifies CASSQGGDEQFF.

This clonotype was counted ten times or more. This chain's CDR3 is CASRKKGTGDGNTIYF. The CDR3 DNA reads TGTGCCAGCAGAAAGAAGGGGACAGGGGATGGAAACACCATATATTTT. The chain uses TRBV6-1 and TRBJ1-3; 10 nucleotides match TRBD1. The germline CDR1 and CDR2 sequences are MNHNS and SASEGT. The CDR3 runs to 16 residues. The junction had 8 bases not matched to a gene; V was cut back by 6 bases and J by 3 bases.

This clonotype showed up many times. This chain connects TRBV9 to TRBJ2-1, with D possibly being TRBD2 (5 bases). Trimming pared 5 bases from V and 13 bases from J, leaving 13 bases between. Germline V gene lookup returns CDR1 SGDLS and CDR2 YYNGEE. This CDR3 spans 11 amino acids. The CDR3 loop is CASSNLAEQFF. In DNA, the CDR3 is TGTGCCAGCAGTAATCTAGCAGAACAGTTCTTC.

This clonotype was detected only a few times. This chain connects TRBV7-2 to TRBJ2-1, with D perhaps given as TRBD1 or TRBD2 (5 bases each). This CDR3 is built from 12 residues. The germline V gene encodes CDR1 SGHTA and CDR2 FQGNSA. V dropped 5 bases and J dropped 8 bases, with 10 bases sitting between them. As DNA, the CDR3 is TGTGCCAGCAGCAGACAGCGGCATGAGCAGTTCTTC. Residues: CASSRQRHEQFF.

This chain links TRBV27 with TRBJ2-7; D possibly corresponds to TRBD2 (5 bases). The CDR3 contains 14 residues. V shed 1 base and J shed 5 bases, with 12 bases lying between them. The germline CDR1 and CDR2 sequences are MNHEY and SMNVEV (reference sequence). The CDR3, as DNA: TGTGCCAGCAGTTTATGGGGTCCTAGCAACGAGCAGTACTTC. It encodes CASSLWGPSNEQYF.

This clonotype was detected only a few times. The V call is TRBV7-9, the J call TRBJ2-7; D possibly uses TRBD1 or TRBD2 (6 bases each). Germline V gene sequence: CDR1 SEHNR, CDR2 FQNEAQ (reference sequence). V lost 1 base, J lost 5 bases, and 15 bases lay in between. This CDR3 is 15 amino acids long. The CDR3 nucleotides are TGTGCCAGCAGCTTAGTGGGGGGCTTGGATGACGAGCAGTACTTC. This codes for CASSLVGGLDDEQYF.

The table lists this clonotype with many counts. This sequence joins TRBV29-1 and TRBJ2-2; 7 bases line up with TRBD2. The CDR3 totals 14 residues. From germline, CDR1 is SQVTM and CDR2 ANQGSEA. Unmatched junction bases numbered 6, after V lost 4 bases and J lost 4 bases. CDR3 sequence reads: CSVVIGRSTGELFF. CDR3 bases: TGCAGCGTTGTAATCGGGAGGTCCACCGGGGAGCTGTTTTTT.

The J gene is TRBJ1-1, the V gene TRBV2, with a tentative D call TRBD1 (5 bases). Germline V CDR1 and CDR2: SNHLY, FYNNEI. Trimming left V 6 bases short and J 0 bases short, with 11 bases between. The CDR3 has 14 residues. The CDR3 DNA is TGTGCCAGCAGGGAGACAGCAATGAACACTGAAGCTTTCTTT. Translation: CASRETAMNTEAFF. The variable domain in full, completed from reference TRBV2 and TRBJ1-1, reads EPEVTQTPSHQVTQMGQEVILRCVPISNHLYFYWYRQILGQKVEFLVSFYNNEISEKSEIFDDQFSVERPDGSNFTLKIRSTKLEDSAMYFCASRETAMNTEAFFGQGTRLTVV.

CDR3 loop: CASSHSGVSSYEQYF. CDR3 bases: TGTGCCAGCAGCCACTCAGGGGTGTCCTCCTACGAGCAGTACTTC. The chain recombines TRBV11-2 with TRBJ2-7, with TRBD1 as a possible D gene (6 bases). The CDR3 has 15 residues. Trimming left V 5 bases short and J 0 bases short, with 14 bases between. The germline V gene encodes CDR1 SGHAT and CDR2 FQNNGV.